The 20 T cell receptor beta chains reported below all come from one sample, sequenced in a study of cytomegalovirus exposure and HLA in healthy donors. Method: immunoSEQ multiplex PCR; TCRdb's copy keeps in-frame clones and lacks some. This sample carries some 150,000 clones, around 90% of them seen once, and the ten largest clones take around 3.2%. Sequenced: PBMCs. The receptors derive from a young woman in good health and CMV-seropositive.

The chain couples TRBV7-2 to TRBJ1-2, with 7 bases fitting TRBD1. Germline CDR1 SGHTA, CDR2 FQGNSA. Losses at the gene ends were 5 bases for V and 6 bases for J; bases not matched to a gene: 15. CDR3 length equals 16 residues. The CDR3 loop is CASSPNPPQGGNGYTF. CDR3 nucleotide sequence: TGTGCCAGCAGCCCCAACCCTCCTCAGGGGGGTAATGGCTACACCTTC.

This rearrangement joins TRBV6-1 to TRBJ2-7; tentative D call: TRBD1 (6 bases). The CDR3 totals 13 residues. CDR1 is MNHNS, CDR2 SASEGT, per germline. V dropped 5 bases and J dropped 2 bases, with 10 bases sitting between them. CDR3 loop: CASSFTGTYEQYF. CDR3 sequence (DNA): TGTGCCAGCAGTTTTACAGGGACCTACGAGCAGTACTTC.

The chain carries TRBV15 and TRBJ2-1; TRBD2 matches 7 bases. This CDR3 comprises 14 residues. The V and J ends lost 0 bases and 10 bases, in that order; junction bases with no gene match: 6. Looked up from germline, CDR1 is LNHNV and CDR2 is YYDKDF (reference sequence). In DNA, the CDR3 is TGTGCCACCAGCAGAGATAGGACTAGAAGGGAGCAGTTCTTC. It specifies CATSRDRTRREQFF.

Note on this clone: It differs at one base from a far larger clone, so likely a read error. The chain recombines TRBV6-4 with TRBJ2-1, with TRBD2 matching 10 bases. The CDR3 spans 15 residues. Per the germline V gene, CDR1 is MRHNA and CDR2 is SNTAGT. The trim removed 0 bases at V and 6 bases at J, leaving 2 bases unmatched. As DNA, the CDR3 is TGTGCCAGCAGTGACTCGTCTAGCGGGAGCAATGAGCAGTTCTTC. This translates into CASSDSSSGSNEQFF.

With respect to this clone: Other DNA sequences in the same sample also yield this CDR3. The J gene is TRBJ2-7, the V gene TRBV11-1; the D gene is possibly TRBD1 (5 bases). Trimming removed 1 base from V and 4 bases from J, with 8 bases in between. CDR3 length: 13 residues. Germline CDR1 is SGHAT and CDR2 is FQDESV (reference sequence). CDR3 DNA sequence: TGTGCCAGCAGCTTAGGGACAAGTTACGAGCAGTACTTC. Protein sequence: CASSLGTSYEQYF.

V gene TRBV9 combines with J gene TRBJ1-2; D perhaps matches TRBD1 (5 bases). Trimming shortened V by 0 bases and J by 4 bases, and 10 bases separated the two germline ends. CDR3 length: 14 amino acids. Germline V gives CDR1 SGDLS, CDR2 YYNGEE. The CDR3 is CASSVGGGPYGYTF. CDR3 bases: TGTGCCAGCAGCGTAGGGGGGGGTCCCTATGGCTACACCTTC.

V is TRBV19 and J is TRBJ2-7; D possibly corresponds to TRBD1 (7 bases). V shed 4 bases and J shed 5 bases, with 21 bases lying between them. CDR1 LNHDA and CDR2 SQIVND come from the germline V gene (reference sequence). CDR3 length: 16 residues. The chain's CDR3 is CASSKRSQGGSHEQYF. CDR3 bases: TGTGCCAGTAGTAAAAGGTCGCAGGGGGGTTCCCACGAGCAGTACTTC.

This chain connects TRBV27 to TRBJ2-7; the match to TRBD2 covers 14 bases. With 6 bases clipped from V and 4 bases from J, the junction kept 11 bases outside the gene matches. This CDR3 is built from 17 residues. CDR1 is MNHEY and CDR2 is SMNVEV in the germline V gene (reference sequence). CDR3 DNA sequence: TGTGCCAGCAGCACACCGGGACTAGCGGGAGTAAGATACGAGCAGTACTTC. It encodes CASSTPGLAGVRYEQYF.

The chain couples TRBV10-3 to TRBJ2-7; D is uncertain. CDR1 and CDR2 (germline): ENHRY, SYGVKD. With 3 bases removed from V and 3 bases from J, the gap between germline ends came to 12 bases. The CDR3 totals 14 residues. The CDR3 DNA reads TGTGCCATCAGTGAAAGCGTGAGCCACTACGAGCAGTACTTC. Translated, it gives CAISESVSHYEQYF.

The V and J genes are TRBV5-1 and TRBJ1-1; possibly TRBD1 for D (5 bases). Germline lookup yields CDR1 SGHRS and CDR2 YFSETQ. The CDR3 totals 15 residues. Trimming stripped 0 bases from V and 0 bases from J, with 9 bases between. CDR3 region: CASSLVGALNTEAFF. CDR3 sequence (DNA): TGCGCCAGCAGCTTGGTTGGGGCGCTGAACACTGAAGCTTTCTTT.

V usage is TRBV19 and J usage is TRBJ2-1, with 9 nucleotides matching TRBD2. Looked up from germline, CDR1 is LNHDA and CDR2 is SQIVND (reference sequence). J lost 0 bases, V lost 3 bases, and 9 bases had no gene match. The CDR3 extends over 18 amino acids. CDR3 region: CASSIVLAGLSSYNEQFF. CDR3 sequence (DNA): TGTGCCAGTAGTATTGTGCTAGCGGGGTTAAGCTCCTACAATGAGCAGTTCTTC.

V is TRBV27 and J is TRBJ2-2, with 11 bases lining up with TRBD2. Germline CDR1 is MNHEY and CDR2 is SMNVEV (reference sequence). CDR3 length: 20 residues. With 6 bases clipped from V and 7 bases from J, the junction kept 22 bases outside the gene matches. CDR3 bases: TGTGCCAGCAGAATCAGGGGGCCACTAGCGGGAGTACGTAAGGTCGGGGAGCTGTTTTTT. This gives the protein CASRIRGPLAGVRKVGELFF.

The J gene is TRBJ2-2, the V gene TRBV5-1; D gene uncertain. This CDR3 is 14 amino acids long. Trimming cost V 0 bases and J 8 bases, with 11 bases left between them. From germline, CDR1 is SGHRS and CDR2 YFSETQ. In nucleotides, the CDR3 is TGCGCCAGCAGCTTGGCCGAGGTAGCAGGGGAGCTGTTTTTT. It encodes CASSLAEVAGELFF.

The chain combines TRBV28 with TRBJ1-2; 7 bases align to TRBD1. With V trimmed by 5 bases and J by 0 bases, 6 bases remained unmatched. The CDR3 totals 15 residues. In germline, CDR1 is MDHEN, CDR2 SYDVKM. The CDR3 nucleotides are TGTGCCAGCAGTCCTTGGACAGGTTCTAACTATGGCTACACCTTC. Translation: CASSPWTGSNYGYTF.

The chain carries TRBV5-3 and TRBJ2-6, with TRBD1 identical over 8 bases. TRBV5-3 counts as an open reading frame of uncertain function. Unmatched junction bases numbered 3, after V lost 2 bases and J lost 2 bases. The CDR3 contains 16 residues. The CDR3 DNA follows: TGTGCCAGAAGCTTTTACAGGGGGACTGGGGCCAACGTCCTGACTTTC. Translation: CARSFYRGTGANVLTF.

J is TRBJ2-4 and V is TRBV27; 10 bases align to TRBD1. V shed 5 bases, J shed 1 base, and the junction held 5 bases outside the gene matches. The germline V gene has CDR1 MNHEY and CDR2 SMNVEV (reference sequence). This CDR3 spans 16 amino acids. The CDR3: CASSLGQGWAKNIQYF. The CDR3 bases are TGTGCCAGCAGTCTGGGACAGGGGTGGGCCAAAAACATTCAGTACTTC.

This chain uses TRBV5-3 with TRBJ2-1, with D possibly matching TRBD2 (7 bases). TRBV5-3 is marked as an open reading frame, function uncertain. There are 21 residues in the CDR3. V lost 0 bases to trimming and J lost 2 bases, with 27 bases between them. The CDR3 region has the DNA TGTGCCAGAAGCTTGGGATACAGGGACTACTCAGGGAGGTACACCTACAATGAGCAGTTCTTC. Its translation is CARSLGYRDYSGRYTYNEQFF.

The chain is built from TRBV7-9 and TRBJ2-2, with 7 positions matching TRBD2. V lost 5 bases and J lost 6; bases outside the gene matches: 3. This CDR3 is built from 13 residues. Per the germline V gene, CDR1 is SEHNR and CDR2 is FQNEAQ (reference sequence). The CDR3 loop reads CASSAGLPGELFF. DNA of the CDR3: TGTGCCAGCAGCGCGGGACTACCCGGGGAGCTGTTTTTT.

The chain uses TRBV11-2 and TRBJ2-2, with TRBD1 matching over 11 bases. V shed 3 bases, J shed 6 bases, and the junction held 6 bases outside the gene matches. From germline, CDR1 is SGHAT and CDR2 FQNNGV. CDR3 length: 16 amino acids. The CDR3 region is CASSLGQGEVAGELFF. The CDR3 DNA sequence: TGTGCCAGCAGCTTGGGACAGGGGGAAGTTGCCGGGGAGCTGTTTTTT.

This rearrangement joins TRBV6-1 to TRBJ2-4; TRBD1 matches 7 bases. This CDR3 has 14 residues. V lost 8 bases and J lost 5; bases outside the gene matches: 9. Germline V lookup: CDR1 MNHNS, CDR2 SASEGT. CDR3 in amino acids: CASEYQQGENIQYF. CDR3 nucleotide sequence: TGTGCCAGCGAGTACCAGCAGGGGGAAAACATTCAGTACTTC.